These 10 T cell receptor beta chains share one sample of origin, sequenced in a study of cytomegalovirus exposure and HLA in healthy donors. Produced via immunoSEQ multiplex PCR; TCRdb's table is partial and in-frame only. Here the sample spans more than 110,000 clones, 94% being singletons. Sequencing was carried out using PBMCs. All receptors come from a young man in good health and CMV-seropositive.

The chain joins TRBV5-4 to TRBJ2-7; 9 bases agree with TRBD1. The CDR3 sequence is 14 residues long. J lost 1 base, V lost 7 bases, and 6 bases had no gene match. In germline, CDR1 is SGHNT, CDR2 YYREEE (reference sequence). The CDR3 region is CASQPGTGSYEQYF. CDR3 DNA: TGTGCCAGCCAGCCCGGGACAGGGTCCTACGAGCAGTACTTC.

V usage is TRBV20-1 and J usage is TRBJ2-1; 7 bases are a match to TRBD2. Germline V gene lookup returns CDR1 DFQATT and CDR2 SNEGSKA (reference sequence). This CDR3 has 11 amino acids. With 6 bases clipped from V and 9 bases from J, the junction kept 5 bases outside the gene matches. The CDR3 reads CSAGGEGEQFF. CDR3 nucleotides: TGCAGTGCGGGTGGGGAGGGTGAGCAGTTCTTC.

The chain recombines TRBV5-1 with TRBJ2-7; D is possibly TRBD1 (5 bases). V was clipped by 4 bases and J by 5 bases, with 19 bases between them. Germline loops: CDR1 SGHRS, CDR2 YFSETQ. The CDR3 consists of 15 residues. CDR3 in amino acids: CASSLTGVRFHEQYF. DNA for the CDR3: TGCGCCAGCAGCCTCACAGGTGTACGGTTCCACGAGCAGTACTTC. The whole variable domain, filled in from reference TRBV5-1 and TRBJ2-7, reads KAGVTQTPRYLIKTRGQQVTLSCSPISGHRSVSWYQQTPGQGLQFLFEYFSETQRNKGNFPGRFSGRQFSNSRSEMNVSTLELGDSALYLCASSLTGVRFHEQYFGPGTRLTVT.

The chain couples TRBV2 to TRBJ2-4; 8 bases map to TRBD2. The CDR3 totals 13 residues. CDR1 SNHLY and CDR2 FYNNEI come from the germline V gene. The V segment lost 10 bases and the J segment 2 bases; nucleotides outside the gene matches: 4. Written as DNA, the CDR3 is TGTGCCAACCGGGAGGGAACCAAAAACATTCAGTACTTC. Its protein is CANREGTKNIQYF.

The rearrangement links TRBV28 to TRBJ2-2, with TRBD1 as a possible D gene (5 bases). Germline CDR1 is MDHEN and CDR2 is SYDVKM. The length of the CDR3 is 13 residues. V dropped 7 bases and J dropped 5 bases, with 11 bases sitting between them. For the CDR3, the DNA is TGTGCCAGCACTTATCAGGGTACCGGGGAGCTGTTTTTT. Residues: CASTYQGTGELFF.

The V call is TRBV28, the J call TRBJ1-2; TRBD1 might be the D (6 bases). CDR1 is MDHEN, CDR2 SYDVKM, per germline. There are 12 residues in the CDR3. V lost 7 bases and J lost 13, with 19 bases in between. The CDR3 sequence is CASTDLGGRFTF. In DNA, the CDR3 is TGTGCCAGCACCGATCTGGGGGGGCGCTTCACCTTC.

The chain is built from TRBV2 and TRBJ2-7; the match to TRBD2 covers 13 bases. Germline trimming cut 1 base from V and 6 bases from J; bases unmatched to any gene: 3. CDR1 is SNHLY and CDR2 is FYNNEI in the germline V gene. The CDR3 consists of 15 residues. In DNA, the CDR3 is TGTGCCAGCAGTGAAGAGGGACTAGCGGGAACCGAGCAGTACTTC. As protein: CASSEEGLAGTEQYF.

The chain recombines TRBV7-3 with TRBJ2-7, with 10 bases that match TRBD2. After removal of 5 bases from V and 6 bases from J, the junction contained 13 bases not matched to a gene. The CDR3 is 16 amino acids. Germline V gene sequence: CDR1 SGHTA, CDR2 FQGTGA. The CDR3 is CASSTGRLAGASEQYF. CDR3 in DNA: TGTGCCAGCAGCACGGGCCGGCTAGCGGGAGCGAGCGAGCAGTACTTC.

This rearrangement joins TRBV7-2 to TRBJ2-5; D may be TRBD2 (6 bases). CDR3 length: 14 amino acids. Trimming removed 5 bases from V and 2 bases from J, with 12 bases in between. CDR1 is SGHTA and CDR2 is FQGNSA in the germline V gene. CDR3 sequence: CASSLGSGQETQYF. As DNA, the CDR3 is TGTGCCAGCAGCCTAGGTAGCGGACAAGAGACCCAGTACTTC.

This chain uses TRBV6-5 with TRBJ2-3, with D tentatively TRBD1 (6 bases). The CDR3 is 14 amino acids. Germline V gene data show CDR1 as MNHEY and CDR2 as SVGAGI. V lost 6 bases to trimming and J lost 0 bases, with 10 bases between them. The CDR3 loop is CASSEDSSTDTQYF. CDR3 in DNA: TGTGCCAGCAGCGAGGACAGTAGCACAGATACGCAGTATTTT.